The text below deals with one T cell receptor (beta chain). The specificity of this receptor is unknown. No clone much larger than this one lies a single base away; base qualities are absent. V and J lose 4 bases and 4 bases, and a span of 17 bases separates them. CDR3 length: 15 amino acids, cysteine to phenylalanine. The CDR3 DNA has 45 bases and is translated from base 1. The CDR1 and CDR2 encoded by the germline V gene are ENHRY and SYGVKD. These data originate in a study of control samples from healthy donors and cancer patients (dated by TCRdb to between 2020 and 2021). The method behind the library was the immunoSEQ multiplex PCR assay. The table was pulled from immuneACCESS by TCRdb, which kept in-frame rearrangements only. Such tables lose some clones; where checked, under half of the loss comes from unresolved V genes, and the rest has no known cause. This sample lists 400,000 to 500,000 clones; 75% to 95% were detected once. The ten largest clones represent more than 6% of the sample.

The origin of this receptor is a man aged 35 to 55 with head and neck cancer. This receptor chain uses TRBV10-3 and TRBJ2-7; the D call is tentative, TRBD1 or TRBD2, as each matches 5 bases. Sequenced material: PBMCs. Read as DNA, the sequence is TGTGCCATCAGTGGGGGGACCGTTAACGCATACGAGCAGTACTTC. It translates as CAISGGTVNAYEQYF.